The rows below give T cell receptor beta chains drawn from one sample of a study of T cell responses to AZD1222 COVID-19 vaccine. Assay: immunoSEQ multiplex PCR; the TCRdb copy retains only in-frame clones and omits some. The data contain 140,000 or so clones, roughly 87% of them singletons. The source material was peripheral blood, sampled 28 days after the second AZD1222 dose. These TCRs come from an adult who received the AZD1222 COVID-19 vaccine. CDR3s include the opening cysteine and the closing phenylalanine or tryptophan. A D gene is named only where the DNA matches it firmly. Clone sizes are given selectively: once, few, many, or a class where the clone is expanded.

j_gene: TRBJ1-2
d_gene: -
abundance: once
v_gene: TRBV19
CDR3nt: TGTGCCAGTAGTATGGGCAGGAACTATGGCTACACCTTC
CDR3aa: CASSMGRNYGYTF

j_gene: TRBJ2-1
d_gene: TRBD2
abundance: -
v_gene: TRBV3-1/TRBV3-2
CDR3nt: TGTGCCAGCAGCCATGGAACTAGCGCAGGATCCTACAATGAGCAGTTCTTC
CDR3aa: CASSHGTSAGSYNEQFF

j_gene: TRBJ1-1
d_gene: -
abundance: -
v_gene: TRBV30
CDR3nt: TGTGCCTGGAGCGCTATAGGGTGGACTGAAGCTTTCTTT
CDR3aa: CAWSAIGWTEAFF

j_gene: TRBJ2-1
d_gene: TRBD2
abundance: -
v_gene: TRBV5-1
CDR3nt: TGCGCCAGCAGCTTTATAGCGGGAGGCCGCGGTGGGTCCTACAATGAGCAGTTCTTC
CDR3aa: CASSFIAGGRGGSYNEQFF

j_gene: TRBJ2-1
d_gene: -
abundance: -
v_gene: TRBV24-1
CDR3nt: TGTGCCACCAGTGCCTCTAGCTCCTACAATGAGCAGTTCTTC
CDR3aa: CATSASSSYNEQFF

j_gene: TRBJ1-5
d_gene: TRBD1
abundance: -
v_gene: TRBV6-2/TRBV6-3
CDR3nt: TGTGCCAGCAGTTACTCGGGGACAGCATATAGCAATCAGCCCCAGCATTTT
CDR3aa: CASSYSGTAYSNQPQHF

j_gene: TRBJ2-5
d_gene: -
abundance: -
v_gene: TRBV2
CDR3nt: TGTGCCAGCAGGTTGACAGGAGTCGTCGAGACCCAGTACTTC
CDR3aa: CASRLTGVVETQYF

j_gene: TRBJ1-3
d_gene: TRBD1
abundance: -
v_gene: TRBV19
CDR3nt: TGTGCCAGTAGTATAGAACCGACAGGGGTGTACACCATATATTTT
CDR3aa: CASSIEPTGVYTIYF

j_gene: TRBJ1-2
d_gene: -
abundance: -
v_gene: TRBV7-9
CDR3nt: TGTGCCAGCAGCTTAGAGAGGAACTATGGCTACACCTTC
CDR3aa: CASSLERNYGYTF

j_gene: TRBJ2-2
d_gene: TRBD1
abundance: -
v_gene: TRBV5-1
CDR3nt: TGCGCCAGCAGCCCGCGGACAGGGGATAAAGCCGGGGAGCTGTTTTTT
CDR3aa: CASSPRTGDKAGELFF

j_gene: TRBJ1-5
d_gene: -
abundance: -
v_gene: TRBV28
CDR3nt: TGTGCCAGCAGTTTATTTGACAATCAGCCCCAGCATTTT
CDR3aa: CASSLFDNQPQHF

j_gene: TRBJ2-7
d_gene: -
abundance: once
v_gene: TRBV3-1/TRBV3-2
CDR3nt: TGTGCCAGCAGCCAGCAGGACTTTAGCTACGAGCAGTACTTC
CDR3aa: CASSQQDFSYEQYF

j_gene: TRBJ1-2
d_gene: -
abundance: -
v_gene: TRBV5-5
CDR3nt: TGTGCCAGCAGCTTGAGTTCCACAGGGCTTAACTATGGCTACACCTTC
CDR3aa: CASSLSSTGLNYGYTF

j_gene: TRBJ2-1
d_gene: TRBD2
abundance: -
v_gene: TRBV28
CDR3nt: TGTGCCAGCAGTTTTGGTCTAGCGGGTTACAATGAGCAGTTCTTC
CDR3aa: CASSFGLAGYNEQFF

j_gene: TRBJ2-4
d_gene: TRBD2
abundance: -
v_gene: TRBV29-1
CDR3nt: TGCAGCGTTGCCCCGAGCGGGGTAGGAGCCAAAAACATTCAGTACTTC
CDR3aa: CSVAPSGVGAKNIQYF

j_gene: TRBJ2-1
d_gene: TRBD2
abundance: few
v_gene: TRBV7-8
CDR3nt: TGTGCCAGCAGCTTTGAAGCGGGAGGCGTCTACAATGAGCAGTTCTTC
CDR3aa: CASSFEAGGVYNEQFF

j_gene: TRBJ2-7
d_gene: TRBD1
abundance: -
v_gene: TRBV5-6
CDR3nt: TGTGCCAGCAGCTTTGACAGGGGAGTAGGCGAGCAGTACTTC
CDR3aa: CASSFDRGVGEQYF

j_gene: TRBJ2-1
d_gene: -
abundance: -
v_gene: TRBV21-1
CDR3nt: TGTGCCAGCAGCAAAGAACAGGGGCGGAATGAGCAGTTCTTC
CDR3aa: CASSKEQGRNEQFF

j_gene: TRBJ1-6
d_gene: TRBD1
abundance: -
v_gene: TRBV18
CDR3nt: TGTGCCAGCTCACCCCCCGACAGGGGTTATAATTCACCCCTCCACTTT
CDR3aa: CASSPPDRGYNSPLHF

j_gene: TRBJ2-7
d_gene: -
abundance: -
v_gene: TRBV7-7
CDR3nt: TGTGCTAGCAGCGAAGAGCGTGGGGAGCAGTACTTC
CDR3aa: CASSEERGEQYF

j_gene: TRBJ2-5
d_gene: -
abundance: once
v_gene: TRBV15
CDR3nt: TGTGCCACCAGCAGAGACAGGGAGACCCAGTACTTC
CDR3aa: CATSRDRETQYF

j_gene: TRBJ1-6
d_gene: -
abundance: -
v_gene: TRBV13
CDR3nt: TGTGCCAGCAGCCCCTATGGTGGTGGGCCCCACGTCCCCCTCCACTTT
CDR3aa: CASSPYGGGPHVPLHF